This T cell receptor (beta chain) was identified during a study of OX40 agonist ivuxolimab in advanced cancers. About the study as a whole: Ivuxolimab was a fully human IgG2 agonistic monoclonal antibody targeting the costimulatory receptor OX40 (CD134). Intravenous ivuxolimab was administered to patients every 2 weeks at six dose levels: 0.01, 0.1, 0.3, 1.5, 3 and 10 mg/kg. Of the roughly 53 patients in dose escalation, 19 had hepatocellular carcinoma, around 15 had melanoma, 9 had renal cell carcinoma and 9 had head and neck cancer. The dose-escalation cohort was 82.7% male with a mean age of approximately 59 years, ranging from roughly 23 to 90. Patients were allowed to have had prior anti-PD-1, anti-PD-L1 or anti-CTLA-4 therapy, and approximately 43% of the dose-escalation patients had previously received checkpoint inhibitors. Three dose-escalation patients achieved partial responses, one with hepatocellular carcinoma and two with cutaneous melanoma. Peripheral TCRbeta sequencing was intended to test whether TCR sequence diversity was altered and clonal T-cell expansion was caused by ivuxolimab. The paper describes the monotherapy dose-escalation part (N ≈ 49 patients) of the phase I trial of ivuxolimab.

Patients with autoimmune disease history or receiving systemic immunosuppression were excluded from the trial. Peripheral blood for TCR sequencing was collected from all dose cohorts at baseline, on cycle 4 day 1, and on cycle 7 day 1. Samples came from an open-label, multicenter, first-in-human phase I dose-escalation trial of ivuxolimab. Adults with locally advanced or metastatic melanoma, renal cell, hepatocellular, or head and neck squamous cell carcinoma were enrolled in the trial. CD4+ and CD8+ T cells were sorted separately from peripheral blood before TCR sequencing. CDR1 SEHNR and CDR2 FQNEAQ are derived from the germline V gene (reference sequence). The V and J ends are trimmed by 5 bases and 3 bases, leaving 10 bases between them. The CDR3 holds 13 amino acids from the cysteine to the phenylalanine. Only CDR3 DNA is held: 39 bases, read in frame from base 1. On the study overall, not on this receptor specifically: Partial responders in the 0.1-3.0 mg/kg groups had among the lowest normalized peripheral clonal expansion, especially among CD8+ T cells. Which antigens the clonally expanded peripheral T cells were specific for was not determined. At doses of 0.1 to 3.0 mg/kg, clonal expansion of both CD4+ and CD8+ blood T cells was observed from baseline to week 6. After ivuxolimab, expanded clones were on average more numerous among CD8+ T cells than among CD4+ T cells. Low levels of normalized T-cell clonal expansion were also seen in some nonresponding patients.

For sequencing of the TCRbeta CDR3 region, genomic DNA was extracted from the sorted cells. The immunoSEQ Assay was used to sequence the TCRbeta CDR3 regions. In TCRdb, the immuneACCESS table is reduced to in-frame sequences with V and J assigned. These tables do not hold every clone; where another copy was compared, an unresolved V gene accounts for under half, and the others remain unexplained. This sample is represented by 80,000 to 95,000 clones; roughly 89% of them were singletons. 8.7% of the sample belongs to the ten largest clones. Points on this clone: Its target antigen remains unknown. No base quality information exists; no much larger clone differs at one position.

Recombination connected TRBV7-9 to TRBJ1-2, and the D gene may be TRBD1, 5 bases matching. The receptor comes from an adult with an advanced solid tumor such as melanoma, head and neck, liver or kidney cancer. Sequenced material: CD4+ or CD8+ T cells sorted from blood, taken in a trial of the OX40 agonist ivuxolimab. The nucleotides are TGTGCCAGCAGCATCTTGGGGGACTATGGCTACACCTTC. Its protein product is CASSILGDYGYTF.